The 23 T cell receptor beta chains in this list originate from one sample, sequenced in a study of T-cell reconstitution after alpha-beta-depleted transplantation in children. Construction of the TCRbeta library involved unique molecular identifiers. TCRdb re-derived calls from the PCR reads in MiXCR, one entry per CDR3 protein. The sample has hundreds of thousands of distinct CDR3 sequences; 16% are singletons. The material was PBMCs, mostly from graft donor cells, obtained 360 days after TCRalphabeta/CD19-depleted stem cell transplant. These receptors originate from a male patient between 10 and 17 years old who had a stem cell transplant for acute lymphoblastic leukemia, so the T cells may come from the graft donor.

This clonotype has only a few counts. V is TRBV11-1 and J is TRBJ2-1; 10 bases are a match to TRBD1. V dropped 4 bases and J dropped 5; count of bases not matched to a gene: 14. Germline CDR1 reads SGHAT; CDR2 reads FQDESV (reference sequence). The CDR3 is 18 amino acids. The CDR3 DNA is TGTGCCAGCAGCTACCAAACCGACAGGGGGCGAGGCCACAATGAGCAGTTCTTC. It specifies CASSYQTDRGRGHNEQFF.

This clonotype was seen only a few times. The V and J genes are TRBV20-1 and TRBJ2-7, with TRBD1 matching 9 bases. V lost 3 bases and J lost 6; bases outside the gene matches: 12. This CDR3 comprises 15 residues. Germline CDR1 is DFQATT and CDR2 is SNEGSKA (reference sequence). The CDR3 spells CSARVTGGAIGEQYF. DNA for the CDR3: TGCAGTGCTAGGGTAACAGGGGGCGCGATTGGCGAGCAGTACTTC.

V gene TRBV20-1 combines with J gene TRBJ1-5; D possibly corresponds to TRBD1 (6 bases). This CDR3 is 12 amino acids long. Deletions cut 6 bases from V and 4 bases from J, with 10 bases between. CDR1 DFQATT and CDR2 SNEGSKA come from the germline V gene (reference sequence). CDR3 nucleotides: TGCAGTGCCCAAACAGGGAATCAGCCCCAGCATTTT. It is translated as CSAQTGNQPQHF.

This clonotype was picked up a small number of times. This chain connects TRBV10-3 to TRBJ2-2; D is ambiguous. The CDR3 sequence is 11 residues long. Trimming removed 10 bases from V and 6 bases from J, with 9 bases in between. Germline CDR1 is ENHRY and CDR2 is SYGVKD. The CDR3 region is CATGVAGELFF. CDR3 bases: TGTGCCACTGGAGTGGCCGGGGAGCTGTTTTTT.

The chain has TRBV4-2 and TRBJ2-3; D call uncertain. Germline-derived CDR1 and CDR2 are LGHNA and YNFKEQ. V was trimmed by 5 bases and J by 4 bases, leaving 7 bases between them. The CDR3 length is 12 residues. The CDR3 bases are TGTGCCAGCAGCAGAGTGCCAGATACGCAGTATTTT. It encodes CASSRVPDTQYF.

The J gene is TRBJ2-1, the V gene TRBV27, with TRBD2 as a possible D gene (6 bases). Trimming left V 1 base short and J 0 bases short, with 13 bases between. In germline, CDR1 is MNHEY, CDR2 SMNVEV (reference sequence). The CDR3 spans 17 residues. DNA of the CDR3: TGTGCCAGCAGTTTATGGGTTAGCGGAGGCTCCTACAATGAGCAGTTCTTC. This sequence encodes CASSLWVSGGSYNEQFF.

This clonotype was counted a few times. The chain couples TRBV5-1 to TRBJ2-5, with a weak D call TRBD2 (5 bases). The V gene's germline CDR1 is SGHRS and CDR2 YFSETQ. This CDR3 is 18 amino acids long. The V end lost 6 bases, the J end lost 7 bases, and 31 bases lay between the germline ends. The CDR3 bases are TGCGCCAGCACCTTTACAGCGGATCGGGATGCGGTCGGTTTGACCCAGTACTTC. This encodes CASTFTADRDAVGLTQYF.

Many counts were recorded for this clonotype. The gene calls are TRBV13 and TRBJ2-7; D possibly corresponds to TRBD2 (6 bases). Germline V gives CDR1 PRHDT, CDR2 FYEKMQ (reference sequence). V lost 3 bases, J lost 2 bases, and 11 bases lay in between. The CDR3 is 14 residues long. The CDR3 protein is CASSFRDSPYEQYF. CDR3 sequence (DNA): TGTGCCAGCAGCTTCCGGGACTCCCCCTACGAGCAGTACTTC.

This clonotype was picked up a small number of times. This chain links TRBV6-5 with TRBJ2-3; 14 bases fit TRBD2. The CDR3 covers 18 residues. After removal of 2 bases from V and 4 bases from J, the junction contained 8 bases not matched to a gene. Germline CDR1 MNHEY, CDR2 SVGAGI. The CDR3 DNA sequence: TGTGCCAGCAGTTACCGGGGGACTAGCGGGAGAGATGCAGATACGCAGTATTTT. Translated: CASSYRGTSGRDADTQYF.

The V call is TRBV11-1, the J call TRBJ2-2; 7 bases fit TRBD2. The V gene's germline CDR1 is SGHAT and CDR2 FQDESV (reference sequence). The CDR3 sequence is 16 residues long. J was trimmed by 4 bases and V by 1 base; bases with no gene match: 6. The CDR3: CASSLGLAAATGELFF. CDR3 bases: TGTGCCAGCAGCTTAGGTCTAGCGGCGGCCACCGGGGAGCTGTTTTTT.

This clonotype was detected a few times. The chain uses TRBV7-8 and TRBJ2-7; 10 bases align to TRBD2. This CDR3 has 17 amino acids. Germline assignment: CDR1 SGHVS and CDR2 FQNEAQ. J was trimmed by 4 bases and V by 0 bases; bases with no gene match: 9. The CDR3 loop reads CASSLALTGLAWYEQYF. Here the CDR3 DNA reads TGTGCCAGCAGCTTAGCGCTTACGGGACTAGCGTGGTACGAGCAGTACTTC. The variable domain in full, completed from reference TRBV7-8 and TRBJ2-7, reads GAGVSQSPRYKVAKRGQDVALRCDPISGHVSLFWYQQALGQGPEFLTYFQNEAQLDKSGLPSDRFFAERPEGSVSTLKIQRTQQEDSAVYLCASSLALTGLAWYEQYFGPGTRLTVT.

The table lists this clonotype with a few counts. The rearrangement uses TRBV5-1 and TRBJ2-3, with 11 nucleotides matching TRBD2. Trimming took 1 base from V and 1 from J; bases not matched to a gene: 2. CDR1 and CDR2 from the germline V gene are SGHRS and YFSETQ. There are 16 residues in the CDR3. The CDR3 region is CASSLTSGSGTDTQYF. The CDR3 nucleotides are TGCGCCAGCAGCTTGACTAGCGGGAGTGGCACAGATACGCAGTATTTT.

The chain combines TRBV19 with TRBJ1-2; maybe TRBD1 (5 bases). V shed 5 bases and J shed 5 bases, with 15 bases lying between them. Germline V gene lookup returns CDR1 LNHDA and CDR2 SQIVND (reference sequence). This CDR3 region has 14 residues. This CDR3 is CASSSALGAYGYTF. In DNA, the CDR3 is TGTGCCAGTAGTTCCGCCTTAGGGGCATATGGCTACACCTTC.

This clonotype has a count of ten or more. The chain employs TRBV5-1 and TRBJ1-5, with a tentative D call TRBD1 (6 bases). Germline V gene lookup returns CDR1 SGHRS and CDR2 YFSETQ. Trimming removed 7 bases from V and 7 bases from J, with 15 bases in between. The CDR3 runs to 13 residues. The CDR3 reads CASAPRGGQPQHF. The CDR3 nucleotides are TGCGCCAGCGCGCCCAGGGGCGGACAGCCCCAGCATTTT.

Concerning this clonotype itself: One end of the junction is discordant with germline, which a read error may explain. The J gene is TRBJ2-4, the V gene TRBV6-2 or TRBV6-3; TRBD2 is a possible D gene (5 bases). Per the germline V gene, CDR1 is MNHEY and CDR2 is SVGEGT. There are 12 residues in the CDR3. The CDR3 nucleotides are TGTGCCAGCAGTCTAGCCAGAAACATTCAGTACTTC. It translates to CASSLARNIQYF.

This clonotype was observed a handful of times. This chain uses TRBV13 with TRBJ1-2, with D uncertain. The length of the CDR3 is 14 residues. Germline CDR1 and CDR2: PRHDT and FYEKMQ (reference sequence). V was clipped by 0 bases and J by 1 base, with 6 bases between them. The CDR3 region has the DNA TGTGCCAGCAGCTTAGGCCCGGATAACTATGGCTACACCTTC. It is translated as CASSLGPDNYGYTF.

The chain joins TRBV5-6 to TRBJ1-4, with D perhaps TRBD1 (5 bases). With 0 bases removed from V and 5 bases from J, the gap between germline ends came to 11 bases. The CDR3 has 15 residues. CDR1 SGHDT and CDR2 YYEEEE come from the germline V gene. The DNA of the CDR3 is TGTGCCAGCAGCTTGGAACGACAGTGGAATGAAAAACTGTTTTTT. Residues: CASSLERQWNEKLFF.

This clonotype has more than one count but fewer than ten. The chain couples TRBV6-5 to TRBJ1-4; no reliable D call. Germline V CDR1 and CDR2: MNHEY, SVGAGI. Trimming cost V 7 bases and J 2 bases, with 14 bases left between them. This CDR3 is built from 15 residues. The CDR3 spells CASTPSGGTNEKLFF. CDR3 sequence (DNA): TGTGCCAGCACCCCCTCCGGTGGGACTAATGAAAAACTGTTTTTT.

The V call is TRBV4-1, the J call TRBJ2-7; D possibly matches TRBD1 or TRBD2 (6 bases each). Per germline, CDR1 MGHRA and CDR2 YSYEKL. The CDR3 sequence is 12 residues long. Trimming pared 1 base from V and 10 bases from J, leaving 11 bases between. CDR3 bases: TGCGCCAGCAGCCAAGGCGGGACAACACAGTACTTC. Translating it yields CASSQGGTTQYF.

The table lists this clonotype with a few counts. The chain is built from TRBV20-1 and TRBJ2-4; D is unclear. Trimming took 6 bases from V and 3 from J, leaving 15 bases between them. From germline, CDR1 is DFQATT and CDR2 SNEGSKA (reference sequence). This CDR3 region has 14 residues. CDR3 protein: CSARPGGRKNIQYF. CDR3 DNA sequence: TGCAGTGCCAGACCGGGTGGGCGCAAAAACATTCAGTACTTC.

The table lists this clonotype with a few counts. The chain has TRBV5-1 and TRBJ2-7, with a weak D call TRBD2 (6 bases). The V gene lost 3 bases and the J gene lost 0 bases, with 19 bases spanning the gap. This CDR3 spans 17 amino acids. The germline CDR1 and CDR2 sequences are SGHRS and YFSETQ. The CDR3 coding sequence is TGCGCCAGCAGCTCCGCTTCGGGGGAGACATTCTCCTACGAGCAGTACTTC. Amino acid sequence: CASSSASGETFSYEQYF.

The rearrangement joins TRBV4-1 to TRBJ2-3, with unresolved D. This CDR3 region has 12 residues. V shed 5 bases and J shed 3 bases, with 6 bases lying between them. Germline-derived CDR1 and CDR2 are MGHRA and YSYEKL. For the CDR3, the DNA is TGCGCCAGCAGCACCCATACAGATACGCAGTATTTT. This codes for CASSTHTDTQYF.

This clonotype was found many times. The chain carries TRBV5-1 and TRBJ1-6, with 10 nucleotides matching TRBD1. CDR3 length: 15 residues. V trimming: 4 bases; J trimming: 13 bases; junction bases outside the gene matches: 11. Germline-derived CDR1 and CDR2 are SGHRS and YFSETQ. The chain's CDR3 is CASSVGQGSRAPLHF. The CDR3 DNA is TGCGCCAGCAGCGTGGGACAGGGGAGTCGGGCGCCCCTCCACTTT.